Shown below are 14 T cell receptor beta chains from a single sample sequenced in a study of cytomegalovirus exposure and HLA in healthy donors. Primers for the PCR totalled 60 Vbeta and 13 Jbeta. The data were produced by immunoSEQ multiplex PCR, yet TCRdb's version contains in-frame clones alone and is incomplete. The profile covers about 55,000 clones, with 55% to 75% appearing a single time and around a third taken by the ten largest. Sample: PBMCs. The source is a man between 35 and 55 years old in good health and CMV-seropositive.

V is TRBV5-4 and J is TRBJ2-7, with 8 bases fitting TRBD2. The V gene's germline CDR1 is SGHNT and CDR2 YYREEE (reference sequence). Trimming at V came to 4 bases and at J to 0 bases, leaving 3 bases not matched to a gene. This CDR3 comprises 14 residues. The CDR3 loop reads CASSAGTSSYEQYF. The CDR3, as DNA: TGTGCCAGCAGCGCTGGGACTAGCTCCTACGAGCAGTACTTC. Variable domain in full (rest from reference TRBV5-4 and TRBJ2-7): ETGVTQSPTHLIKTRGQQVTLRCSSQSGHNTVSWYQQALGQGPQFIFQYYREEENGRGNFPPRFSGLQFPNYSSELNVNALELDDSALYLCASSAGTSSYEQYFGPGTRLTVT.

The chain joins TRBV4-2 to TRBJ1-1, with a weak D call TRBD1 (5 bases). CDR1 and CDR2 (germline): LGHNA, YNFKEQ. The CDR3 length is 12 residues. V was shortened by 0 bases and J by 11 bases, with 10 bases between the two germline ends. The DNA for the CDR3 is TGTGCCAGCAGCCAAGACAGGGTTCGGGCTTTCTTT. It translates to CASSQDRVRAFF.

This chain uses TRBV5-1 with TRBJ1-6, with unresolved D. The V gene's germline CDR1 is SGHRS and CDR2 YFSETQ. This CDR3 spans 14 amino acids. V gave up 0 bases and J gave up 5 bases, with 6 bases separating them. The CDR3: CASSLDSDNSPLHF. The CDR3 DNA sequence: TGCGCCAGCAGCTTGGACTCGGATAATTCACCCCTCCACTTT.

In this sample, this clone turned up once. This chain joins TRBV20-1 and TRBJ2-7, with 7 bases that match TRBD2. Trimming removed 5 bases from V and 2 bases from J; junction bases left unmatched: 0. The CDR3 extends over 11 amino acids. Germline V gene data show CDR1 as DFQATT and CDR2 as SNEGSKA (reference sequence). The CDR3 DNA follows: TGCAGTGCTGCGGGGGCCTACGAGCAGTACTTC. This gives the protein CSAAGAYEQYF.

The chain couples TRBV7-9 to TRBJ1-4; D is unclear. Trimming took 1 base from V and 4 from J, leaving 10 bases between them. The CDR3 is made up of 15 amino acids. The germline V gene has CDR1 SEHNR and CDR2 FQNEAQ (reference sequence). The CDR3 DNA reads as TGTGCCAGCAGCTTAGATCAGTCCTTTAATGAAAAACTGTTTTTT. It specifies CASSLDQSFNEKLFF.

J is TRBJ1-5 and V is TRBV6-1; TRBD1 aligns across 9 bases. The germline gives CDR1 MNHNS, CDR2 SASEGT. Germline trimming cut 1 base from V and 0 bases from J; bases unmatched to any gene: 4. This CDR3 is 17 amino acids long. The chain's CDR3 is CASSEGTGADSNQPQHF. CDR3 bases: TGTGCCAGCAGTGAAGGGACAGGGGCCGATAGCAATCAGCCCCAGCATTTT.

The J gene is TRBJ1-2, the V gene TRBV25-1; D is unclear. The length of the CDR3 is 11 residues. Per germline, CDR1 MGHDK and CDR2 SYGVNS. Trimming cost V 5 bases and J 3 bases, with 4 bases left between them. The CDR3 loop is CASSHYYGYTF. In DNA, the CDR3 is TGTGCCAGCAGTCACTACTATGGCTACACCTTC.

The chain recombines TRBV11-3 with TRBJ1-1, with D perhaps matching TRBD1 (5 bases). The CDR3 totals 14 residues. Germline V gives CDR1 SGHNT, CDR2 YENEEA. Between the trimmed V and J ends, which lost 2 bases and 6 bases, there was a span of 13 bases. The CDR3 region has the DNA TGTGCCAGCAGCTTATCCAGGGTCGGCGCTGAAGCTTTCTTT. It codes for CASSLSRVGAEAFF.

The chain links TRBV7-8 to TRBJ2-3; 7 bases match TRBD1. This CDR3 comprises 17 residues. CDR1 and CDR2 from the germline V gene are SGHVS and FQNEAQ. With V trimmed by 5 bases and J by 0 bases, 11 bases remained unmatched. The CDR3 DNA reads TGTGCCAGCAGCCGAGCTATACAGGGGTCTAGCACAGATACGCAGTATTTT. Translating it yields CASSRAIQGSSTDTQYF.

V and J are TRBV6-6 and TRBJ2-1, with 7 positions matching TRBD1. The CDR3 loop spans 15 amino acids. Germline loops: CDR1 MNHNY, CDR2 SVGAGI (reference sequence). V gave up 2 bases and J gave up 5 bases; unmatched junction bases: 6. CDR3 nucleotides: TGTGCCAGCAGTTACCGACAGGGTGAAGACAATGAGCAGTTCTTC. Encoded protein: CASSYRQGEDNEQFF.

The V gene is TRBV5-1, the J gene TRBJ1-1; 8 nucleotides match TRBD1. The CDR3 extends over 15 amino acids. CDR1 SGHRS and CDR2 YFSETQ come from the germline V gene. Unmatched junction bases numbered 9, after V lost 4 bases and J lost 4 bases. CDR3 region: CASSGPGGEVTEAFF. CDR3 bases: TGCGCCAGCAGCGGTCCAGGGGGCGAGGTCACTGAAGCTTTCTTT.

This chain uses TRBV2 with TRBJ1-5; 9 bases align to TRBD1. Trimming removed 5 bases from V and 6 bases from J; junction bases left unmatched: 8. Germline lookup yields CDR1 SNHLY and CDR2 FYNNEI. The CDR3 has 15 amino acids. Here the CDR3 DNA reads TGTGCCAGCAGTTTACAGGGGGCGCCAGGTCAGCCCCAGCATTTT. It is translated as CASSLQGAPGQPQHF. Combining the CDR3 with reference TRBV2 and TRBJ1-5 gives the whole variable domain EPEVTQTPSHQVTQMGQEVILRCVPISNHLYFYWYRQILGQKVEFLVSFYNNEISEKSEIFDDQFSVERPDGSNFTLKIRSTKLEDSAMYFCASSLQGAPGQPQHFGDGTRLSIL.

The chain couples TRBV7-9 to TRBJ2-3; the D gene is possibly TRBD1 (5 bases). Germline V gene sequence: CDR1 SEHNR, CDR2 FQNEAQ (reference sequence). The germline V and J ends were trimmed by 2 bases and 5 bases, with 11 bases remaining between them. There are 14 residues in the CDR3. The chain's CDR3 is CASSLKGLQDTQYF. The CDR3 region has the DNA TGTGCCAGCAGCTTAAAGGGGTTGCAAGATACGCAGTATTTT.

The chain combines TRBV19 with TRBJ1-6; the match to TRBD1 covers 8 bases. Germline V CDR1 and CDR2: LNHDA, SQIVND (reference sequence). This CDR3 spans 15 amino acids. V was pared by 2 bases and J by 6 bases, with 3 bases of the junction left unmatched. The CDR3 DNA sequence: TGTGCCAGTAGTATACGACAGGGGTCTAATTCACCCCTCCACTTT. Its translation is CASSIRQGSNSPLHF.